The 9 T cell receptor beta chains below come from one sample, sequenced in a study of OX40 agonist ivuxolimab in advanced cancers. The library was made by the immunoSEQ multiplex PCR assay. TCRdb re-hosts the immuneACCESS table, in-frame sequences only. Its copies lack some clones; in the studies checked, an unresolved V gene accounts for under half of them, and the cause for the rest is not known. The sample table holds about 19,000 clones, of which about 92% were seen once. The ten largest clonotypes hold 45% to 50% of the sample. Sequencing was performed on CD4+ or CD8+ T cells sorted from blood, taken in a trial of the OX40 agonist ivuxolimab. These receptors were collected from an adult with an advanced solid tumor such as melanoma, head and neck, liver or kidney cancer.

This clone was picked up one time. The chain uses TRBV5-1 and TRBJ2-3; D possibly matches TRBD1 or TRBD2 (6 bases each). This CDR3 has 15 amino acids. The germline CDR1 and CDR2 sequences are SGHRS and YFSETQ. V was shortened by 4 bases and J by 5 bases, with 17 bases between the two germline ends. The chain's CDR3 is CASSLEGGGVDTQYF. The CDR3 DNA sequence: TGCGCCAGCAGCCTCGAGGGGGGTGGAGTAGATACGCAGTATTTT.

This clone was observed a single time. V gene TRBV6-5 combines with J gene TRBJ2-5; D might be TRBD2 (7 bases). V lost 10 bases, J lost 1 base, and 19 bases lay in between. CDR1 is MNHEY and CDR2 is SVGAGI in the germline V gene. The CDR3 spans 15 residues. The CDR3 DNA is TGTGCCACCCTAGGGGGGGGAGAACCCCAAGAGACCCAGTACTTC. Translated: CATLGGGEPQETQYF.

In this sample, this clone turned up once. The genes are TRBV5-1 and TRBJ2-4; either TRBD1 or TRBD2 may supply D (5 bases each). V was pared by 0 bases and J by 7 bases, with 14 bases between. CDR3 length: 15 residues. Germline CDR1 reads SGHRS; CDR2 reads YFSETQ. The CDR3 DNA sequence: TGCGCCAGCAGCTTGGCGGGACCACCTGGGAACATTCAGTACTTC. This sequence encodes CASSLAGPPGNIQYF.

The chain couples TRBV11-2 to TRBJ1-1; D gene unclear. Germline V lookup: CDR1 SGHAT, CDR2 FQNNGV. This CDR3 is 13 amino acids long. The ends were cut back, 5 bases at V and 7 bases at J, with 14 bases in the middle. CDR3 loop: CASSLTDWFEAFF. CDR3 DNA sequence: TGTGCCAGCAGCCTCACGGACTGGTTTGAAGCTTTCTTT. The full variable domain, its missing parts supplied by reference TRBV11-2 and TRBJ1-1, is EAGVAQSPRYKIIEKRQSVAFWCNPISGHATLYWYQQILGQGPKLLIQFQNNGVVDDSQLPKDRFSAERLKGVDSTLKIQPAKLEDSAVYLCASSLTDWFEAFFGQGTRLTVV.

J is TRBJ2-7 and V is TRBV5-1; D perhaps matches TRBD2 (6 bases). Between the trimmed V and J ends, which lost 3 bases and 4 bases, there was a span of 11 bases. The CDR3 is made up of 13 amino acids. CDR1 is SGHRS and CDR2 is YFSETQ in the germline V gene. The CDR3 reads CASSSRESYEQYF. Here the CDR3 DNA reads TGCGCCAGCAGCTCCCGGGAGTCTTACGAGCAGTACTTC.

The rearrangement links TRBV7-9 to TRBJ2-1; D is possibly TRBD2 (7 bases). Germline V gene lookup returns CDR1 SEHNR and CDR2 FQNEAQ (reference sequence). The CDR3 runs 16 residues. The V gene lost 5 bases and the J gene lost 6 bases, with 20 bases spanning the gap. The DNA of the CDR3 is TGTGCCAGCAGCAGAGGAGGGGGAGGGATATTCAATGAGCAGTTCTTC. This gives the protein CASSRGGGGIFNEQFF.

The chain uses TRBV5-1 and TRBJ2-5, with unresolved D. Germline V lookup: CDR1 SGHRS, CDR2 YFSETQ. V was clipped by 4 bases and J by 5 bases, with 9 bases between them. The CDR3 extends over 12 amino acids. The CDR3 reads CASSPPTETQYF. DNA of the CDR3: TGCGCCAGCAGCCCCCCGACGGAGACCCAGTACTTC.

In DNA, the CDR3 is TGTGCCAGCAGTTTACAGGGGACCCAGCCCCAGCATTTT. It specifies CASSLQGTQPQHF. The chain employs TRBV27 and TRBJ1-5, with D possibly TRBD1 on 6 matching bases. With 2 bases removed from V and 7 bases from J, the gap between germline ends came to 9 bases. The CDR3 length is 13 residues. In germline, CDR1 is MNHEY, CDR2 SMNVEV (reference sequence).

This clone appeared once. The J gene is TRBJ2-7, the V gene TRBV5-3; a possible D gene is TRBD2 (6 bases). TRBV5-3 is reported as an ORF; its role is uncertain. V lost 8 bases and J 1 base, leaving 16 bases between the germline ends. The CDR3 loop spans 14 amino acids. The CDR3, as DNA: TGTGCCAGGGGCAGGACTAAGAATTCCTACGAGCAGTACTTC. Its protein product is CARGRTKNSYEQYF.